This TCR beta chain was identified during a study of blood T cell repertoires in COVID-19. This clone was picked up a small number of times. Germline CDR1 reads LNHNV; CDR2 reads YYDKDF (reference sequence). The junction had 3 bases not matched to a gene; V was cut back by 3 bases and J by 7 bases. The CDR3 contains 14 residues. Measured with immunoSEQ multiplex PCR; TCRdb has only the in-frame clones, and not every one. The sample records about 260,000 clones, around nine tenths being singletons. This rearrangement joins TRBV15 to TRBJ1-4; 9 bases agree with TRBD1. The sequenced sample consisted of peripheral blood. This TCR was recovered from a woman aged 55-75 years with COVID-19, enrolled during active disease. CDR3 nucleotides: TGTGCCACCAGCAGCGACAGGGGGGTTGAAAAACTGTTTTTT. Protein sequence: CATSSDRGVEKLFF.